This T cell receptor (beta chain) was recorded in a study of prognosis after radiotherapy for stage I lung cancer. For the study at large: Those with stage I non-small cell lung cancer who took part were enrolled between early 2018 and early 2019.

The V segment lost 4 bases and the J segment 3 bases; nucleotides outside the gene matches: 1. This CDR3 spans 13 amino acids. Germline loops: CDR1 SGHAT, CDR2 FQNNGV. Genomic DNA served as the source from which two-round multiplex PCR generated TCR beta CDR3 amplicons. Each TRBV and TRBJ gene had its own primer in the first PCR round. Via MiXCR, TCRdb re-called the multiplex PCR reads, giving one row per CDR3 protein. The sample holds 10,000 to 13,000 distinct CDR3 sequences, 45% to 65% seen once. The chain uses TRBV11-2 and TRBJ2-7; TRBD1 aligns across 9 bases. Sequences were derived from PBMCs, sampled before or after stereotactic body radiation therapy (not recorded which). The receptor's source is a donor of 50 years or more with non-small cell lung cancer. The CDR3 loop is CASSSTGGYEQYF. Written as DNA, the CDR3 is TGTGCCAGCAGCTCGACAGGGGGCTACGAGCAGTACTTC. Drawing the rest from reference TRBV11-2 and TRBJ2-7, the complete variable domain is EAGVAQSPRYKIIEKRQSVAFWCNPISGHATLYWYQQILGQGPKLLIQFQNNGVVDDSQLPKDRFSAERLKGVDSTLKIQPAKLEDSAVYLCASSSTGGYEQYFGPGTRLTVT.